The entry below describes one TCR beta chain. Its cognate antigen is unknown. Method: immunoSEQ multiplex PCR; TCRdb's copy keeps in-frame clones and lacks some. The table includes 66,000 or so clones, approximately 86% detected once. The CDR3 covers 16 residues. The V end was cut by 3 bases, the J end by 0 bases, with 10 bases between. Germline values: CDR1 SGHTS, CDR2 YDEGEE. The data were taken from a study of OX40 agonist ivuxolimab in advanced cancers. Study-wide points: CD8+ T cells (on average) carried more expanded clones than CD4+ T cells.

This sample comprised CD4+ or CD8+ T cells sorted from blood, obtained in a trial of the OX40 agonist ivuxolimab. The chain has TRBV5-8 and TRBJ2-6; perhaps D is TRBD1 or TRBD2 (5 bases each). The receptor's source is an adult with an advanced solid tumor such as melanoma, head and neck, liver or kidney cancer. The CDR3 sequence is CASSWGPHSGANVLTF. The CDR3 DNA sequence: TGTGCCAGCAGCTGGGGACCGCACTCTGGGGCCAACGTCCTGACTTTC.